A selection of T cell receptor beta chains follows, all from one sample in a study of CD8 T cells in ankylosing spondylitis. TCRdb fed the 5' RACE reads into MiXCR, producing one record per CDR3 protein. Of roughly 120,000 distinct CDR3 sequences detected, around 7% appear once; the ten largest clones hold 12%. Input material: blood, either unsorted or a sorted T cell fraction (not recorded which). These receptors were taken from a male donor with ankylosing spondylitis or in good health (not recorded which). Each CDR3 is given with its conserved first and last residue. D genes are given only for firm matches. The size field is filled for only some rows; it gives once, few, many or a size class.

V gene	D gene	clone size	J gene	CDR3 DNA	CDR3 protein
TRBV6-5	-	many	TRBJ1-1	TGTGCCAGCAGTTGGGTTGGGGACACTGAAGCTTTCTTT	CASSWVGDTEAFF
TRBV7-3	-	many	TRBJ2-3	TGTGCCAGCAGCTTAAGGGGAGAAGCAGATACGCAGTATTTT	CASSLRGEADTQYF
TRBV5-1	-	many	TRBJ1-1	TGCGCCAGCAGCCACAAGGGACCGAACTACACTGAAGCTTTCTTT	CASSHKGPNYTEAFF
TRBV10-3	-	many	TRBJ2-3	TGTGCCATCCGGGGGGCGAATACAGATACGCAGTATTTT	CAIRGANTDTQYF
TRBV5-6	-	few	TRBJ2-5	TGTGCCAGCAGCTTGGCCACGGGGGCAGAGACCCAGTACTTC	CASSLATGAETQYF
TRBV28	TRBD1	once	TRBJ2-1	TGTGCCAGGGGCCCCGGCCTCCACAGGGGGGTGACGTTCTTC	CARGPGLHRGVTFF
TRBV7-9	-	many	TRBJ2-7	TGTGCCAGCACTCCCCCAGGGCTCGGCTACGAGCAGTACTTC	CASTPPGLGYEQYF
TRBV5-1	TRBD1	many	TRBJ1-2	TGCGCCAGCAGACCCGGGCCAGGGGGTTTTTATGGCTACACCTTC	CASRPGPGGFYGYTF
TRBV7-2	TRBD2	many	TRBJ2-3	TGTGCCAGCAGCTTTCCTAGCGGGAGCACAGATACGCAGTATTTT	CASSFPSGSTDTQYF
TRBV5-5	-	many	TRBJ2-1	TGTGCCAGCATTAGGGGCGACGACGATGAGCAGTTCTTC	CASIRGDDDEQFF
TRBV6-1	TRBD2	many	TRBJ2-3	TGTGCCAGCAGTCGGGTAGCGGGAGAGGGAGATACGCAGTATTTT	CASSRVAGEGDTQYF
TRBV30	-	many	TRBJ1-1	TGTGCCTCCGGCCAAGCTTTCTTT	CASGQAFF
TRBV5-1	-	many	TRBJ1-3	TGCGCCAGTCTAGAGTGCTCTGGAAACACCATATATTTT	CASLECSGNTIYF
TRBV27	-	many	TRBJ1-5	TGTGCCAGCAGTTTTAGGGGCGGAGGAATGGGGAATCAGCCCCAGCATTTT	CASSFRGGGMGNQPQHF
TRBV5-1	-	many	TRBJ2-3	TGCGCCAGCAGCGAGGGTGGTACAGATACGCAGTATTTT	CASSEGGTDTQYF
TRBV3-1	-	-	TRBJ2-5	TGTGCCAGCAGTCCCGGTTGGGGGGAGACCCAGTACTTC	CASSPGWGETQYF
TRBV5-1	-	-	TRBJ2-5	TGCGCCAGCAGCTTGGGAGCGGGCAGGCTCGTAGAGACCCAGTACTTC	CASSLGAGRLVETQYF
TRBV28	-	many	TRBJ1-2	TGTGCCAGCACCACGGGGACCTTCCACTATGGCTACACCTTC	CASTTGTFHYGYTF
TRBV3-1	-	many	TRBJ1-1	TGTGCCAGCAGCCAAGATTACATGAACACTGAAGCTTTCTTT	CASSQDYMNTEAFF
TRBV5-1	TRBD2	-	TRBJ2-3	TGCGCCAGCAGCCCGACTGGCGGGGGGCCCCCAGATACGCAGTATTTT	CASSPTGGGPPDTQYF
TRBV28	-	many	TRBJ2-7	TGTGCCAGCAGTGAGAGCCAGGGCTCCTACGAGCAGTACTTC	CASSESQGSYEQYF
TRBV29-1	-	-	TRBJ1-4	TGCAGCGCGTGGGGGTCCGATGAAAAACTGTTTTTT	CSAWGSDEKLFF
TRBV20-1	TRBD2	many	TRBJ2-1	TGCAGTGCTGATCCAGAGCGGGAGCCCTACAATGAGCAGTTCTTC	CSADPEREPYNEQFF
TRBV5-1	-	many	TRBJ1-1	TGCGCCAGCTCGAGGTCCGACCGGGGGGTGAACACTGAAGCTTTCTTT	CASSRSDRGVNTEAFF
TRBV5-1	-	many	TRBJ2-1	TGCGCCAGCAGCTTGCTTTCTGAGGGGTCCTACAATGAGCAGTTCTTC	CASSLLSEGSYNEQFF
TRBV7-9	TRBD1	many	TRBJ1-3	TGTGCCAGCACCTCACAGGGGGCGCTTGGAAACACCATATATTTT	CASTSQGALGNTIYF
TRBV11-1	TRBD1	many	TRBJ2-2	TGTGCCAGCAGGCGAGGACAGGGGGACACCGGGGAGCTGTTTTTT	CASRRGQGDTGELFF
TRBV5-1	-	few	TRBJ2-5	TGCGCCAGCAGCTTGGTAGCGACGCGAGAGACCCAGTACTTC	CASSLVATRETQYF